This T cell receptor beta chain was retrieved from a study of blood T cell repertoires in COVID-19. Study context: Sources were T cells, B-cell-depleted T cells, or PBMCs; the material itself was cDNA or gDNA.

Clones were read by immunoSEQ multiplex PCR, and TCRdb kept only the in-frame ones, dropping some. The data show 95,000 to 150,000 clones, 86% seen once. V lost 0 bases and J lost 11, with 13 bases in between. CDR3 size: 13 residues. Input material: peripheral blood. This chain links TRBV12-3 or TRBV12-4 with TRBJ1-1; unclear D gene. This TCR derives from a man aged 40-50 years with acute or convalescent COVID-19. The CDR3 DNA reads TGTGCCAGCAGTTTAGCGGGAGGTCGGAACGCTTTCTTT. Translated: CASSLAGGRNAFF.